The rows below give T cell receptor beta chains drawn from one sample of a study of regulatory dendritic cells for organ transplantation. Using immunoSEQ multiplex PCR, the repertoire was profiled, and TCRdb retains in-frame clones only, with some absent. The sample has around 29,000 clones, 82% seen once; the top ten hold approximately 0.44%. Sequences were obtained from naive CD8+ T cells from blood. The receptors come from a human donor in good health. Each CDR3 is given with its conserved first and last residue. D genes are given only for firm matches.

>TRBJ1-1|TRBV27|.|21
TGTGCCAGCAGTTTAAGTCGGTCCAGGCAGCCCTTATATCGGGAGAACACTGAAGCTTTCTTT
CASSLSRSRQPLYRENTEAFF
>TRBJ2-1|TRBV11-3|TRBD2|16
TGTGCCAGCAGCACCACGTTGGGGGGGTCCTACAATGAGCAGTTCTTC
CASSTTLGGSYNEQFF
>TRBJ1-5|TRBV28|TRBD1|18
TGTGCCAGCAGTTTAACAGGGGCCGGCATGCGGGGCAATCAGCCCCAGCATTTT
CASSLTGAGMRGNQPQHF
>TRBJ2-1|TRBV11-1|TRBD1|14
TGTGCCAGCAGCGACCGGGACAGATACAATGAGCAGTTCTTC
CASSDRDRYNEQFF
>TRBJ1-5|TRBV19|.|14
TGTGCCAGTAGTTTAGGACAGTCCTCTGGACCCCAGCATTTT
CASSLGQSSGPQHF
>TRBJ2-3|TRBV6-4|.|20
TGTGCCAGCAGTGACTCTTTTGCTGGTGGGCGGGGACCGAGTGGAGATACGCAGTATTTT
CASSDSFAGGRGPSGDTQYF
>TRBJ2-3|TRBV7-9|TRBD2|15
TGTGCCAGCAGCCCCATTAGCGGGGGCACAGATACGCAGTATTTT
CASSPISGGTDTQYF
>TRBJ2-1|TRBV27|.|18
TGTGCCAGCATGTCCGGGCAGGGGGGCGGGGTTGGCTACAATGAGCAGTTCTTC
CASMSGQGGGVGYNEQFF
>TRBJ2-2|TRBV6-5|.|15
TGTGCCAGCAGTTACTCTACGACGGGTACCGGGGAGCTGTTTTTT
CASSYSTTGTGELFF
>TRBJ2-1|TRBV29-1|TRBD1|13
TGCAGCGTGATTTGGGGACAGGGTCGTGAGCAGTTCTTC
CSVIWGQGREQFF
>TRBJ2-3|TRBV5-8|.|14
TGTGCCAGCAGCCCGGCGGGGCCGGCCGATACGCAGTATTTT
CASSPAGPADTQYF
>TRBJ2-1|TRBV7-2|.|17
TGTGCCAGCAGCTTAGGGGGGGGACGGACAGTCTACAATGAGCAGTTCTTC
CASSLGGGRTVYNEQFF
>TRBJ1-1|TRBV6-5|TRBD1|15
TGTGCCAGCAGAATCGGACAGGGGGGGAACACTGAAGCTTTCTTT
CASRIGQGGNTEAFF
>TRBJ1-1|TRBV7-8|TRBD1|14
TGTGCCAGCAGCTTGGAGGCAGGGGGAACTGAAGCTTTCTTT
CASSLEAGGTEAFF
>TRBJ1-1|TRBV6-6|.|15
TGTGCCAGCAGTTACCGCGGGGCCATGAACACTGAAGCTTTCTTT
CASSYRGAMNTEAFF
>TRBJ1-3|TRBV4-1|.|16
TGCGCCAGCAGTCAAGATAACAGGGCGGGTGGAAACACCATATATTTT
CASSQDNRAGGNTIYF
>TRBJ2-7|TRBV12-5|.|13
TGTGCTAGTGGTTTGGCGACTAGTTCCGAGCAGTACTTC
CASGLATSSEQYF